The T cell receptor beta chain described here comes from a study of cytomegalovirus exposure and HLA in healthy donors. This clone was recorded only once. PCR was performed using 60 Vbeta and 13 Jbeta primers. TCRdb's copy holds only in-frame clones and misses some; the assay was immunoSEQ multiplex PCR. Here the sample spans 180,000 or so clones, 82% being singletons. Specimen: PBMCs. This clonotype originated in a boy aged 2 to 9 in good health and CMV-seronegative.

For the CDR3, the DNA is TGTGCCAGCTCGCATCGAGTCCGGGAGACCCAGTACTTC. Its translation: CASSHRVRETQYF. The chain has TRBV18 and TRBJ2-5; the D is unclear. Germline lookup yields CDR1 KGHSH and CDR2 LQKENI. The CDR3 is 13 amino acids. The V end was cut by 6 bases, the J end by 5 bases, with 13 bases between.